These 31 T cell receptor beta chains were all obtained from the same sample, sequenced in a study of control samples from healthy donors and cancer patients. The method was immunoSEQ multiplex PCR; TCRdb's version includes in-frame clones alone and lacks a portion of them. The sample holds about 130,000 clones, 85% to 95% seen once. The sequenced sample was blood. These receptor sequences come from a young man in good health.

The genes are TRBV7-9 and TRBJ1-5; 9 bases match TRBD1. The CDR3 extends over 14 amino acids. From germline, CDR1 is SEHNR and CDR2 FQNEAQ (reference sequence). Trimming removed 5 bases from V and 5 bases from J; junction bases left unmatched: 4. The CDR3 region is CASSRTGADQPQHF. The CDR3 bases are TGTGCCAGCAGCCGGACAGGGGCCGATCAGCCCCAGCATTTT.

With regard to this clone: One end of the junction varies from germline; a read error may be responsible. Other DNA sequences from this sample encode an identical CDR3 as well. The chain couples TRBV13 to TRBJ1-2; 10 positions match TRBD1. The CDR3 runs to 14 residues. Germline V gene lookup returns CDR1 PRHDT and CDR2 FYEKMQ (reference sequence). As DNA, the CDR3 is TGCGCCAGCAGCTTCCTCGGGACAGGGGACGGCTACACCTTC. Protein sequence: CASSFLGTGDGYTF.

V is TRBV27 and J is TRBJ1-1; TRBD1 agrees at 7 bases. The J segment lost 1 base and the V segment lost 6 bases, leaving 14 bases of the junction unmatched. Germline lookup yields CDR1 MNHEY and CDR2 SMNVEV (reference sequence). The CDR3 runs to 17 residues. CDR3 protein: CASRKLRDSNPNTEAFF. DNA of the CDR3: TGTGCCAGCAGAAAGCTCCGGGACAGCAATCCGAACACTGAAGCTTTCTTT.

The chain recombines TRBV28 with TRBJ2-7; 8 bases are a match to TRBD1. The CDR3 totals 13 residues. Unmatched junction bases numbered 6, after V lost 5 bases and J lost 6 bases. The germline V gene encodes CDR1 MDHEN and CDR2 SYDVKM. The CDR3 bases are TGTGCCAGCAGTCTTAGGACAGGGTTCGAGCAGTACTTC. Amino acid sequence: CASSLRTGFEQYF.

Only one count was recorded for this clone. The chain is built from TRBV6-6 and TRBJ1-5, with D tentatively TRBD1 (6 bases). There are 13 residues in the CDR3. Trimming cost V 5 bases and J 6 bases, with 11 bases left between them. Germline values: CDR1 MNHNY, CDR2 SVGAGI (reference sequence). For the CDR3, the DNA is TGTGCCAGCAGTACAGGGCTGAGTCAGCCCCAGCATTTT. Translation gives CASSTGLSQPQHF.

J is TRBJ2-7 and V is TRBV6-2 or TRBV6-3, with D tentatively TRBD1 (6 bases). CDR1 and CDR2 from the germline V gene are MNHEY and SVGEGT. The CDR3 spans 15 residues. Trimming left V 2 bases short and J 0 bases short, with 11 bases between. This chain's CDR3 is CASSYSRGDSYEQYF. The CDR3 nucleotides are TGTGCCAGCAGTTACAGCAGGGGCGACTCCTACGAGCAGTACTTC.

This CDR3 is CASSLGGTEQYF. Here the CDR3 DNA reads TGTGCCAGCAGTTTGGGTGGGACAGAGCAGTACTTC. The rearrangement uses TRBV12-3 or TRBV12-4 and TRBJ2-7, with TRBD1 as a possible D gene (6 bases). With 3 bases removed from V and 7 bases from J, the gap between germline ends came to 10 bases. The CDR3 contains 12 residues.

V usage is TRBV19 and J usage is TRBJ1-1, with no clear D. The CDR3 covers 14 residues. The germline gives CDR1 LNHDA, CDR2 SQIVND (reference sequence). Trimming shortened V by 3 bases and J by 5 bases, and 13 bases separated the two germline ends. The CDR3 is CASSISGPGTEAFF. The CDR3 DNA sequence: TGTGCCAGTAGTATTTCGGGCCCGGGGACTGAAGCTTTCTTT.

The rearrangement links TRBV18 to TRBJ1-2; 7 bases are a match to TRBD1. CDR3 length: 13 residues. After removal of 6 bases from V and 4 bases from J, the junction contained 5 bases not matched to a gene. Germline V gene data show CDR1 as KGHSH and CDR2 as LQKENI. CDR3 in DNA: TGTGCCAGCTCGTGGGGACAGAGCTATGGCTACACCTTC. Protein product: CASSWGQSYGYTF.

The gene calls are TRBV5-1 and TRBJ1-1, with D hard to call. There are 14 residues in the CDR3. CDR1 and CDR2 (germline): SGHRS, YFSETQ. V dropped 3 bases and J dropped 0 bases, with 9 bases sitting between them. This CDR3 reads CASSSGRLNTEAFF. In DNA form, the CDR3 reads TGCGCCAGCAGCTCAGGACGGTTGAACACTGAAGCTTTCTTT.

This rearrangement joins TRBV7-8 to TRBJ2-7; no clear D gene. Trimming stripped 2 bases from V and 6 bases from J, with 17 bases between. The CDR3 sequence is 15 residues long. Germline V gives CDR1 SGHVS, CDR2 FQNEAQ. Here the CDR3 DNA reads TGTGCCAGCAGCTTAAATCTTTTTTTGACCCCCGAGCAGTACTTC. Translated: CASSLNLFLTPEQYF.

The rearrangement uses TRBV9 and TRBJ2-4, with 9 nucleotides matching TRBD1. The CDR3 is 15 amino acids. With V trimmed by 3 bases and J by 2 bases, 3 bases remained unmatched. The germline CDR1 and CDR2 sequences are SGDLS and YYNGEE. The chain's CDR3 is CASSGQGGTKNIQYF. The DNA for the CDR3 is TGTGCCAGCAGCGGACAGGGGGGGACCAAAAACATTCAGTACTTC. Drawing the rest from reference TRBV9 and TRBJ2-4, the complete variable domain is DSGVTQTPKHLITATGQRVTLRCSPRSGDLSVYWYQQSLDQGLQFLIQYYNGEERAKGNILERFSAQQFPDLHSELNLSSLELGDSALYFCASSGQGGTKNIQYFGAGTRLSVL.

The genes are TRBV2 and TRBJ2-7; D gene ambiguous. Trimming took off 2 bases at V and 5 bases at J, with 7 bases between the two ends. The CDR3 is 12 residues long. CDR1 SNHLY and CDR2 FYNNEI come from the germline V gene. The CDR3 spells CASSENKNEQYF. CDR3 coding DNA: TGTGCCAGCAGTGAAAATAAGAACGAGCAGTACTTC.

This sequence joins TRBV4-1 and TRBJ2-1; 14 bases fit TRBD2. CDR3 length: 16 amino acids. The J segment lost 6 bases and the V segment lost 1 base, leaving 2 bases of the junction unmatched. CDR1 MGHRA and CDR2 YSYEKL come from the germline V gene. The CDR3 DNA is TGCGCCAGCAGCCAAGGGACTAGCGGGGGGATCAATGAGCAGTTCTTC. Residues: CASSQGTSGGINEQFF.

The chain joins TRBV6-2 or TRBV6-3 to TRBJ2-3; no reliable D call. Germline V gene sequence: CDR1 MNHEY, CDR2 SVGEGT. V shed 6 bases and J shed 2 bases, with 15 bases lying between them. This CDR3 contains 15 residues. The CDR3 DNA is TGTGCCAGCAGCCCCGGTTGGGCAGACACAGATACGCAGTATTTT. It codes for CASSPGWADTDTQYF.

This clone was recorded once. The V gene is TRBV18, the J gene TRBJ1-4; D is unclear. The CDR3 has 15 amino acids. V lost 1 base and J lost 6, with 12 bases in between. The germline V gene has CDR1 KGHSH and CDR2 LQKENI. CDR3 bases: TGTGCCAGCTCACCACAGGGCATCGGGGATGAAAAACTGTTTTTT. This encodes CASSPQGIGDEKLFF.

The rearrangement joins TRBV14 to TRBJ1-2; 9 bases match TRBD1. This CDR3 spans 14 amino acids. CDR1 is SGHDN, CDR2 FVKESK, per germline. With V trimmed by 4 bases and J by 4 bases, 4 bases remained unmatched. The CDR3 nucleotides read TGTGCCAGCAGCCCGGGACAGGGATCCTATGGCTACACCTTC. It yields the protein CASSPGQGSYGYTF.

Note on this clone: Other DNA sequences in the sample encode the same CDR3. The gene calls are TRBV6-2 or TRBV6-3 and TRBJ2-2, with D uncertain. The CDR3 sequence is 14 residues long. With 5 bases removed from V and 1 base from J, the gap between germline ends came to 8 bases. Looked up from germline, CDR1 is MNHEY and CDR2 is SVGEGT. The CDR3 region is CASSPTQNTGELFF. In nucleotides, the CDR3 is TGTGCCAGCAGTCCCACACAGAACACCGGGGAGCTGTTTTTT.

The chain employs TRBV10-3 and TRBJ2-7; TRBD1 aligns across 8 bases. The junction had 11 bases not matched to a gene; V was cut back by 10 bases and J by 6 bases. Germline CDR1 ENHRY, CDR2 SYGVKD. This CDR3 contains 13 residues. CDR3 loop: CASWDRQTVEQYF. In nucleotides, the CDR3 is TGTGCCAGCTGGGACAGGCAAACGGTCGAGCAGTACTTC.

The chain carries TRBV5-1 and TRBJ2-3; tentatively, D is TRBD1 or TRBD2 (5 bases each). CDR1 and CDR2 (germline): SGHRS, YFSETQ. The CDR3 has 15 amino acids. Trimming left V 0 bases short and J 5 bases short, with 13 bases between. CDR3 bases: TGCGCCAGCAGCTTGGCCCGGGGCCGGGGAGATACGCAGTATTTT. It specifies CASSLARGRGDTQYF.

This clone has just one count. V is TRBV19 and J is TRBJ1-1; weak D call: TRBD1 (5 bases). Trimming left V 5 bases short and J 0 bases short, with 13 bases between. The CDR3 consists of 15 residues. Per germline, CDR1 LNHDA and CDR2 SQIVND (reference sequence). In DNA form, the CDR3 reads TGTGCCAGTAGTTCGCCGGGACTTATGAACACTGAAGCTTTCTTT. Its protein is CASSSPGLMNTEAFF.

The gene calls are TRBV6-1 and TRBJ2-4; D remains ambiguous. The germline gives CDR1 MNHNS, CDR2 SASEGT. V was shortened by 0 bases and J by 5 bases, with 8 bases between the two germline ends. The CDR3 length is 14 residues. CDR3 nucleotides: TGTGCCAGCAGTGAAGCAGGATTCGAAAACATTCAGTACTTC. Encoded protein: CASSEAGFENIQYF.

The chain recombines TRBV10-3 with TRBJ1-1; D perhaps matches TRBD1 (5 bases). The V end was cut by 0 bases, the J end by 1 base, with 12 bases between. This CDR3 region has 16 residues. Germline CDR1 ENHRY, CDR2 SYGVKD. The CDR3 coding sequence is TGTGCCATCAGTGAGTCGTTTCGGGGGGGGAACACTGAAGCTTTCTTT. Protein product: CAISESFRGGNTEAFF.

This clone was seen more than once but under ten times. This chain links TRBV6-2 or TRBV6-3 with TRBJ2-7; no firm D call. Between the trimmed V and J ends, which lost 5 bases and 1 base, there was a span of 3 bases. The V gene's germline CDR1 is MNHEY and CDR2 SVGEGT. The length of the CDR3 is 11 residues. The CDR3, as DNA: TGTGCCAGCAGTCAGTCCTACGAGCAGTACTTC. Translating it yields CASSQSYEQYF.

The genes are TRBV24-1 and TRBJ2-3, with D unclear. V lost 4 bases and J 6 bases, leaving 10 bases between the germline ends. This CDR3 contains 13 residues. Germline assignment: CDR1 KGHDR and CDR2 SFDVKD. CDR3 sequence: CATSDFPRDTQYF. Written as DNA, the CDR3 is TGTGCCACCAGTGACTTTCCCCGGGATACGCAGTATTTT.

V is TRBV7-9 and J is TRBJ1-5, with no clear D. The V end was cut by 5 bases, the J end by 5 bases, with 10 bases between. CDR3 size: 13 residues. Germline CDR1 and CDR2: SEHNR and FQNEAQ (reference sequence). The CDR3 DNA sequence: TGTGCCAGCAGCCAGACCGTGGATCAGCCCCAGCATTTT. This gives the protein CASSQTVDQPQHF. The entire variable domain, with the rest obtained from reference TRBV7-9 and TRBJ1-5, is as follows: DTGVSQNPRHKITKRGQNVTFRCDPISEHNRLYWYRQTLGQGPEFLTYFQNEAQLEKSRLLSDRFSAERPKGSFSTLEIQRTEQGDSAMYLCASSQTVDQPQHFGDGTRLSIL.

This clone has only one observation. This chain joins TRBV7-9 and TRBJ2-2; D call uncertain. Germline values: CDR1 SEHNR, CDR2 FQNEAQ (reference sequence). The CDR3 is 13 amino acids. Trimming shortened V by 8 bases and J by 1 base, and 8 bases separated the two germline ends. Written as DNA, the CDR3 is TGTGCCAGCTGGAGACAGAACACCGGGGAGCTGTTTTTT. It specifies CASWRQNTGELFF.

This chain links TRBV28 with TRBJ1-3; D call uncertain. CDR3 length: 16 residues. Germline V gene data show CDR1 as MDHEN and CDR2 as SYDVKM. Trimming pared 2 bases from V and 0 bases from J, leaving 11 bases between. The CDR3 DNA reads as TGTGCCAGCAGTTTAAGCGGGGTGAGCTCTGGAAACACCATATATTTT. It specifies CASSLSGVSSGNTIYF.

The rearrangement links TRBV19 to TRBJ1-1; D is undetermined. The germline V and J ends were trimmed by 7 bases and 3 bases, with 12 bases remaining between them. The CDR3 length is 13 residues. CDR1 is LNHDA and CDR2 is SQIVND in the germline V gene (reference sequence). CDR3 sequence: CASNRRRDTEAFF. The CDR3, as DNA: TGTGCCAGTAATCGCAGGAGGGACACTGAAGCTTTCTTT.

The chain combines TRBV12-3 or TRBV12-4 with TRBJ1-5; the match to TRBD1 covers 7 bases. The CDR3 is made up of 13 amino acids. With V trimmed by 6 bases and J by 5 bases, 4 bases remained unmatched. CDR3 sequence: CASSRDSYQPQHF. In nucleotides, the CDR3 is TGTGCCAGCAGCAGGGACAGTTATCAGCCCCAGCATTTT.

This chain uses TRBV27 with TRBJ2-7; TRBD1 is a possible D gene (5 bases). The V and J ends lost 5 bases and 1 base respectively, with 12 bases between them. The length of the CDR3 is 14 residues. Per the germline V gene, CDR1 is MNHEY and CDR2 is SMNVEV (reference sequence). The CDR3 DNA reads TGTGCCAGCAGTGAAGTGAAGGGGTCCTACGAGCAGTACTTC. It encodes CASSEVKGSYEQYF.